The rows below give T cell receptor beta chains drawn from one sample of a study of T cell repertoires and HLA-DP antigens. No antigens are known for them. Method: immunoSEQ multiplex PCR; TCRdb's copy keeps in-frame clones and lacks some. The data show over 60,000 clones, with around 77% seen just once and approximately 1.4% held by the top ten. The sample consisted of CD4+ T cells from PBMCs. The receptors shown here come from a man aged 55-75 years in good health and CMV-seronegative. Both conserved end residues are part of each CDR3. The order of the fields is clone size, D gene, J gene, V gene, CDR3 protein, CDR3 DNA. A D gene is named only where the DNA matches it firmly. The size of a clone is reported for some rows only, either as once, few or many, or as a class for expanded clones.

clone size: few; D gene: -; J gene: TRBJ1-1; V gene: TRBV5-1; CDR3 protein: CASSLGDTEAFF; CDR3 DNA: TGCGCCAGCAGCTTGGGAGACACTGAAGCTTTCTTT
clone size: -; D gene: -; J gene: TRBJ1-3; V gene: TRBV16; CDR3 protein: CASSPSSSGNTIYF; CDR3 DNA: TGTGCCAGCAGCCCTTCCTCCTCTGGAAACACCATATATTTT
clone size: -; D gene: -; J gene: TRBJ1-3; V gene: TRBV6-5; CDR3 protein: CASSYSGTETGNTIYF; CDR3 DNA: TGTGCCAGCAGTTACTCGGGGACGGAAACTGGAAACACCATATATTTT
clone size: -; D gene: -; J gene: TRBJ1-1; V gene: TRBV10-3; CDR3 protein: CAITKGIAGNPEAFF; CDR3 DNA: TGTGCCATCACGAAGGGTATAGCGGGGAACCCTGAAGCTTTCTTT
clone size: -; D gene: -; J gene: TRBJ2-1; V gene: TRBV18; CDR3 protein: CASSPSDPSYNEQFF; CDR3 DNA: TGTGCCAGCTCACCTAGCGACCCCTCCTACAATGAGCAGTTCTTC
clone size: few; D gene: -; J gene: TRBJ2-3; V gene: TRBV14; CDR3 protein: CASSQKLLGPSTDTQYF; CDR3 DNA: TGTGCCAGCAGCCAAAAGTTGCTCGGGCCCAGCACAGATACGCAGTATTTT
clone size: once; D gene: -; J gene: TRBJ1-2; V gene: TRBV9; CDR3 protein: CASSGGHPVNF; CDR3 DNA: TGTGCCAGCAGCGGGGGACACCCCGTCAACTTC
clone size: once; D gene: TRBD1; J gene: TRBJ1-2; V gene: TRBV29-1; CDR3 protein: CSVIRGQDYGYTF; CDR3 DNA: TGCAGCGTTATCAGGGGGCAGGACTATGGCTACACCTTC
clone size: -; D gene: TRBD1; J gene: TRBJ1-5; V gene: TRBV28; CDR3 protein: CASSLYRDSLSNQPQHF; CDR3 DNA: TGTGCCAGCAGTTTATACCGGGACAGCCTTAGCAATCAGCCCCAGCATTTT
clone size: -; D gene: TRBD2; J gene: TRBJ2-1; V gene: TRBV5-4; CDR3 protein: CASSLQAGGPHNEQFF; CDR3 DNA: TGTGCCAGCAGCTTGCAAGCGGGGGGGCCACACAATGAGCAGTTCTTC
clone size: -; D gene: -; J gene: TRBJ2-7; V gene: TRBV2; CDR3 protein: CASSPGRSYEQYF; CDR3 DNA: TGTGCCAGCAGCCCAGGGAGATCCTACGAGCAGTACTTC
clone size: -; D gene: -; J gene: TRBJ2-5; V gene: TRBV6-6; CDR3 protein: CASSSTKGGQETQYF; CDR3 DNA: TGTGCCAGCAGTTCCACTAAGGGGGGCCAAGAGACCCAGTACTTC
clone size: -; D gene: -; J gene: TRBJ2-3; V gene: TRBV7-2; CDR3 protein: CASRKAGPSTDTQYF; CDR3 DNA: TGTGCCAGCAGGAAAGCGGGTCCGAGCACAGATACGCAGTATTTT
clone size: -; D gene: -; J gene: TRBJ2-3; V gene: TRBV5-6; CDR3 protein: CASSPRGLPDTQYF; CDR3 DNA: TGTGCCAGCAGCCCCCGGGGCCTACCAGATACGCAGTATTTT
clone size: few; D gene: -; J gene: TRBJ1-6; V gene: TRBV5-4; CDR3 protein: CASGSRSGDNSPLHF; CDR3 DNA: TGTGCCAGCGGATCTAGGTCCGGGGATAATTCACCCCTCCACTTT
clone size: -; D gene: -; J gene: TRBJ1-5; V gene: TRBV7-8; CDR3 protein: CASSRGAGFNQPQHF; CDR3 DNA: TGTGCCAGCAGCAGAGGGGCGGGGTTCAATCAGCCCCAGCATTTT
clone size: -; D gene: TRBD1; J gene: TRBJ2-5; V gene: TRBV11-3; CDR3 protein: CASSTGQGAEGQETQYF; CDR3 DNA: TGTGCCAGCAGCACGGGACAGGGGGCAGAGGGACAAGAGACCCAGTACTTC
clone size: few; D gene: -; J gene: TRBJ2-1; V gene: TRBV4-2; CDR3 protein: CASSPGRGDNEQFF; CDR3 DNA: TGTGCCAGCAGCCCCGGTCGGGGCGACAATGAGCAGTTCTTC
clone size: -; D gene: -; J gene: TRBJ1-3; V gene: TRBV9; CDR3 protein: CASSPRGGENTIYF; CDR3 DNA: TGTGCCAGCAGCCCCCGGGGGGGGGAAAACACCATATATTTT
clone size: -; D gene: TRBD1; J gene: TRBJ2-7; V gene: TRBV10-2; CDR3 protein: CASSEGTVDYEQYF; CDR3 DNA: TGCGCCAGCAGTGAGGGGACAGTAGACTACGAGCAGTACTTC
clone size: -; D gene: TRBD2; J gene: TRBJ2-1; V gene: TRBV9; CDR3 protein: CASSVQLAGVNEQFF; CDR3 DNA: TGTGCCAGCAGCGTACAACTAGCGGGAGTCAATGAGCAGTTCTTC
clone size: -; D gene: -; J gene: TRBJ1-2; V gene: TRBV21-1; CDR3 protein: CASNLYRGLNYGYTF; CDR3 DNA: TGTGCCAGCAACCTATACAGGGGGTTAAACTATGGCTACACCTTC
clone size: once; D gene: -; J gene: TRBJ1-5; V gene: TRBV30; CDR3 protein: CAWSVGRNSNQPQHF; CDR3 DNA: TGTGCCTGGAGTGTAGGCAGGAATAGCAATCAGCCCCAGCATTTT
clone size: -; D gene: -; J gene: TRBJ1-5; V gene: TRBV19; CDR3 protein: CASTQGSRSNQPQHF; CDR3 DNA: TGTGCCAGTACCCAGGGTTCCCGCAGCAATCAGCCCCAGCATTTT
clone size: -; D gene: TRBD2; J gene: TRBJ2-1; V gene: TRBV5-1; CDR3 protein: CASSATGTNEVNEQFF; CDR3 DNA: TGCGCCAGCAGCGCTACCGGGACTAATGAAGTGAATGAGCAGTTCTTC
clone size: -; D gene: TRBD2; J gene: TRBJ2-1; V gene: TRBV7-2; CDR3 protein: CASSVTGTNNEQFF; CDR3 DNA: TGTGCCAGCAGCGTTACCGGGACTAACAATGAGCAGTTCTTC